This T cell receptor (beta chain) was documented in a study of neurological immune-mediated disorders. TCRdb reanalysed the 5' RACE reads using MiXCR and keeps one entry per CDR3 protein. Of 55,000 to 65,000 distinct CDR3 sequences in the sample, roughly 3.5% were seen once. This clonotype occurred many times. This receptor was obtained from a woman aged 25 to 39 with multiple sclerosis. The source material was PBMCs.

CDR3: CASSLAGAEQFF. The CDR3 coding sequence is TGCGCCAGCAGCTTGGCGGGGGCTGAGCAGTTCTTC. This chain joins TRBV5-1 and TRBJ2-1; D is possibly TRBD1 or TRBD2 (6 bases each). CDR3 length: 12 residues. Germline V gene sequence: CDR1 SGHRS, CDR2 YFSETQ. V was trimmed by 0 bases and J by 9 bases, leaving 7 bases between them.